Below are 24 T cell receptor beta chains sequenced from a single sample in a study of molecular identifiers for immune sequencing clone quantification. MiXCR, applied by TCRdb to the PCR reads, yields one record per CDR3 protein. The repertoire includes around 320,000 distinct CDR3 sequences, over 20% of them detected once, and 0.7% to 0.95% sits in the top ten. The sequenced sample was naive CD8+ T cells from blood, with Jurkat cell RNA spiked in. This sample's subset: FACS-sorted CD8+CD4-CCR7+CD45RA+ naive T cells. The receptors derive from a human donor in good health. Some libraries in this study had Jurkat cell RNA spiked in.

This clonotype was seen more than once but under ten times. This chain links TRBV18 with TRBJ2-1; D is uncertain. The CDR3 is 17 amino acids. V was shortened by 3 bases and J by 8 bases, with 23 bases between the two germline ends. Germline V gene data show CDR1 as KGHSH and CDR2 as LQKENI. CDR3 protein: CASSPAHGELGIHEQFF. CDR3 bases: TGTGCCAGCTCACCGGCTCACGGAGAATTGGGTATACATGAGCAGTTCTTC.

The V and J genes are TRBV3-1 and TRBJ1-1; the match to TRBD1 covers 8 bases. CDR1 is LGHDT and CDR2 is YNNKEL in the germline V gene (reference sequence). Trimming took 4 bases from V and 1 from J; bases not matched to a gene: 8. This CDR3 has 16 residues. The CDR3 here is CASSLGTGSWNTEAFF. DNA for the CDR3: TGTGCCAGCAGCCTAGGGACAGGTTCTTGGAACACTGAAGCTTTCTTT.

The chain links TRBV27 to TRBJ2-3; 11 bases map to TRBD2. Trimming removed 5 bases from V and 3 bases from J; junction bases left unmatched: 7. The CDR3 sequence is 16 residues long. The V gene's germline CDR1 is MNHEY and CDR2 SMNVEV (reference sequence). The CDR3 spells CASSPDWTSGTDTQYF. CDR3 in DNA: TGTGCCAGCAGTCCCGATTGGACTAGCGGGACAGATACGCAGTATTTT.

As to this clonotype: This clone may be a read error of a much larger clone one base away. The J gene is TRBJ2-3, the V gene TRBV7-2; the match to TRBD2 covers 7 bases. The CDR3 is made up of 15 amino acids. CDR1 and CDR2 (germline): SGHTA, FQGNSA. Trimming removed 1 base from V and 6 bases from J; junction bases left unmatched: 7. CDR3 in amino acids: CASSLVPRGSDTQYF. In nucleotides, the CDR3 is TGTGCCAGCAGCTTAGTTCCGCGGGGGAGCGATACGCAGTATTTT. The variable domain in full, completed from reference TRBV7-2 and TRBJ2-3, reads GAGVSQSPSNKVTEKGKDVELRCDPISGHTALYWYRQSLGQGLEFLIYFQGNSAPDKSGLPSDRFSAERTGGSVSTLTIQRTQQEDSAVYLCASSLVPRGSDTQYFGPGTRLTVL.

Many counts were recorded for this clonotype. The rearrangement joins TRBV28 to TRBJ2-5; 7 nucleotides line up with TRBD2. With 5 bases clipped from V and 0 bases from J, the junction kept 12 bases outside the gene matches. Germline V gene lookup returns CDR1 MDHEN and CDR2 SYDVKM. The CDR3 is 17 amino acids. CDR3 residues: CASSPHYSGTYQETQYF. CDR3 nucleotide sequence: TGTGCCAGCAGTCCCCATTACAGCGGGACGTACCAAGAGACCCAGTACTTC. The full variable domain, its missing parts supplied by reference TRBV28 and TRBJ2-5, is DVKVTQSSRYLVKRTGEKVFLECVQDMDHENMFWYRQDPGLGLRLIYFSYDVKMKEKGDIPEGYSVSREKKERFSLILESASTNQTSMYLCASSPHYSGTYQETQYFGPGTRLLVL.

A note on this clonotype: An end of the junction does not agree with germline; a read error may underlie this. The chain links TRBV6-5 to TRBJ2-5, with TRBD2 matching over 12 bases. The CDR3 has 15 amino acids. Germline-derived CDR1 and CDR2 are MNHEY and SVGAGI. The CDR3 region is CASRGTSGHQETRYF. CDR3 bases: TGTGCCAGCAGGGGGACTAGCGGGCACCAAGAGACCCGGTACTTC.

The chain employs TRBV4-3 and TRBJ1-4; 8 positions match TRBD1. Germline CDR1 is LGHNA and CDR2 is YSLEER. V was pared by 1 base and J by 5 bases, with 0 bases of the junction left unmatched. CDR3 size: 14 residues. The CDR3 nucleotides read TGCGCCAGCAGCCAAGGACAGGGGAATGAAAAACTGTTTTTT. This sequence encodes CASSQGQGNEKLFF.

Notes on this clonotype: This may be a read error: a much more frequent sequence differs by one nucleotide. The V gene is TRBV19, the J gene TRBJ2-2, with D maybe TRBD2 (7 bases). There are 15 residues in the CDR3. Per germline, CDR1 LNHDA and CDR2 SQIVND (reference sequence). Trimming took off 6 bases at V and 4 bases at J, with 15 bases between the two ends. CDR3 nucleotides: TGTGCCAGTAGCCGGGGGGCGAAGGGCACCGGGGAGCTGTTTTTT. Translated, it gives CASSRGAKGTGELFF. Filled out from reference TRBV19 and TRBJ2-2, the complete variable domain reads DGGITQSPKYLFRKEGQNVTLSCEQNLNHDAMYWYRQDPGQGLRLIYYSQIVNDFQKGDIAEGYSVSREKKESFPLTVTSAQKNPTAFYLCASSRGAKGTGELFFGEGSRLTVL.

For this clonotype: This could be a read error, since a much larger clone is one nucleotide away. V and J are TRBV6-5 and TRBJ1-1, with a possible D match to TRBD1 (6 bases). Germline V gives CDR1 MNHEY, CDR2 SVGAGI. This CDR3 has 13 amino acids. V lost 2 bases to trimming and J lost 6 bases, with 10 bases between them. CDR3 sequence reads: CASSYLRGAEAFF. The DNA for the CDR3 is TGTGCCAGCAGTTACCTAAGGGGGGCTGAAGCTTTCTTT.

Many counts were recorded for this clonotype. The gene calls are TRBV6-2 or TRBV6-3 and TRBJ2-5; D tentatively fits TRBD1 or TRBD2 (5 bases each). The CDR3 contains 13 residues. From germline, CDR1 is MNHEY and CDR2 SVGEGT. V was shortened by 2 bases and J by 5 bases, with 9 bases between the two germline ends. In DNA, the CDR3 is TGTGCCAGCAGTTACGGGACCCTCGAGACCCAGTACTTC. Translation: CASSYGTLETQYF.

As regards this clonotype: A much larger clone differs by one base, so this may be a read error. This rearrangement joins TRBV29-1 to TRBJ2-2, with a weak D call TRBD2 (6 bases). In germline, CDR1 is SQVTM, CDR2 ANQGSEA. The CDR3 spans 13 residues. The CDR3 DNA follows: TGCAGCGTCCCGGGCCCTATCACCGGGGGGCTGTTTTTT. It yields the protein CSVPGPITGGLFF.

This clonotype was found many times. This sequence joins TRBV28 and TRBJ2-3; 8 bases match TRBD2. The trim removed 5 bases at V and 6 bases at J, leaving 13 bases unmatched. CDR3 length equals 16 residues. Germline assignment: CDR1 MDHEN and CDR2 SYDVKM. CDR3 in amino acids: CASSEAGVLHNDTQYF. The CDR3 DNA reads TGTGCCAGCAGTGAAGCGGGAGTCCTCCACAACGATACGCAGTATTTT.

The chain recombines TRBV13 with TRBJ2-2; perhaps TRBD2 as D (5 bases). The length of the CDR3 is 19 residues. V was trimmed by 0 bases and J by 0 bases, leaving 17 bases between them. Germline CDR1 is PRHDT and CDR2 is FYEKMQ (reference sequence). The CDR3 DNA follows: TGTGCCAGCAGCTTAGGCCGGTTCCGGCAGCGGTCGAACACCGGGGAGCTGTTTTTT. As protein: CASSLGRFRQRSNTGELFF.

This clonotype was detected only a few times. The rearrangement links TRBV10-2 to TRBJ2-1; D remains unclear. Looked up from germline, CDR1 is WSHSY and CDR2 is SAAADI. The ends were cut back, 3 bases at V and 0 bases at J, with 12 bases in the middle. The CDR3 runs 16 residues. DNA of the CDR3: TGCGCCAGCAGTGATGATCAGGCTAACTCCTACAATGAGCAGTTCTTC. Protein product: CASSDDQANSYNEQFF.

This clonotype was picked up one time. A much larger clone lies one base from this, so it may be a read error. The conserved final phenylalanine or tryptophan is absent from the CDR3, which likely points to a read error. V gene TRBV7-9 combines with J gene TRBJ2-7, with D unclear. Germline values: CDR1 SEHNR, CDR2 FQNEAQ (reference sequence). V gave up 0 bases and J gave up 6 bases, with 9 bases separating them. The length of the CDR3 is 13 residues. The CDR3 coding sequence is TGTGCCAGCAGCTTAGCCGGTCTGCTCGAGCAGTACATC. Amino acids: CASSLAGLLEQYI.

Written as DNA, the CDR3 is TGTGCCAGCAGCCCAGGACTAGCGGGAGTGGTGGAGACCCAGTACTTC. It specifies CASSPGLAGVVETQYF. This sequence joins TRBV11-2 and TRBJ2-5, with 13 bases fitting TRBD2. With V trimmed by 5 bases and J by 5 bases, 8 bases remained unmatched. Germline CDR1 SGHAT, CDR2 FQNNGV. CDR3 length equals 16 residues.

The chain links TRBV6-2 or TRBV6-3 to TRBJ1-1; D gene ambiguous. The V gene lost 2 bases and the J gene lost 1 base, with 14 bases spanning the gap. The CDR3 contains 16 residues. Germline V gives CDR1 MNHEY, CDR2 SVGEGT. In DNA, the CDR3 is TGTGCCAGCAGTTACGCCCCGGACTCCCCGAACACTGAAGCTTTCTTT. It specifies CASSYAPDSPNTEAFF.

This rearrangement joins TRBV5-3 to TRBJ2-1; D could derive from TRBD1 or TRBD2 (6 bases each). TRBV5-3 is noted as an ORF with a role that remains uncertain. This CDR3 spans 18 amino acids. V was trimmed by 1 base and J by 4 bases, leaving 21 bases between them. CDR3 sequence reads: CARSLFFWGATPYNEQFF. The CDR3 DNA follows: TGTGCCAGAAGCTTGTTCTTTTGGGGGGCTACCCCTTACAATGAGCAGTTCTTC.

The J gene is TRBJ2-7, the V gene TRBV5-6; tentative D call: TRBD1 (6 bases). The CDR3 has 16 amino acids. The germline V and J ends were trimmed by 4 bases and 3 bases, with 20 bases remaining between them. CDR1 and CDR2 (germline): SGHDT, YYEEEE. The CDR3 loop is CASSLAGQRIIYEQYF. DNA for the CDR3: TGTGCCAGCAGCCTGGCAGGACAGAGGATTATCTACGAGCAGTACTTC.

In this sample, this clonotype turned up many times. V is TRBV28 and J is TRBJ1-6; D is unresolved. This CDR3 has 18 amino acids. Trimming took off 5 bases at V and 0 bases at J, with 17 bases between the two ends. Germline CDR1 and CDR2: MDHEN and SYDVKM. Here the CDR3 DNA reads TGTGCCAGCAGTCCCCGGACCGTATCGAGCTCCTATAATTCACCCCTCCACTTT. Residues: CASSPRTVSSSYNSPLHF.

In regard to this clonotype: One base away lies a much larger clone, so this may be a sequencing read error. This chain links TRBV12-5 with TRBJ2-7, with a weak D call TRBD1 (6 bases). The CDR3 sequence is 15 residues long. With 6 bases removed from V and 9 bases from J, the gap between germline ends came to 24 bases. The germline CDR1 and CDR2 sequences are LGHNT and FRNRAP. The DNA of the CDR3 is TGTGCTAGTGGATACCGAAGACAGGTGCGTCGCGCGCAGTACTTC. Protein product: CASGYRRQVRRAQYF.

The chain couples TRBV7-9 to TRBJ2-3; 9 nucleotides align to TRBD1. The V and J ends lost 7 bases and 3 bases, in that order; junction bases with no gene match: 11. CDR1 is SEHNR, CDR2 FQNEAQ, per germline (reference sequence). The CDR3 is made up of 16 amino acids. This CDR3 reads CASNPPRDRVTDTQYF. The CDR3 DNA sequence: TGTGCCAGCAACCCACCCCGGGACAGGGTTACAGATACGCAGTATTTT. Combining the CDR3 with reference TRBV7-9 and TRBJ2-3 gives the whole variable domain DTGVSQNPRHKITKRGQNVTFRCDPISEHNRLYWYRQTLGQGPEFLTYFQNEAQLEKSRLLSDRFSAERPKGSFSTLEIQRTEQGDSAMYLCASNPPRDRVTDTQYFGPGTRLTVL.

Comment on this clonotype: A read error may be the cause here, since a much bigger clone is one base away. V is TRBV7-2 and J is TRBJ2-5, with 10 bases aligning to TRBD2. Germline V gene data show CDR1 as SGHTA and CDR2 as FQGNSA. The CDR3 sequence is 15 residues long. Trimming took 3 bases from V and 11 from J; bases not matched to a gene: 12. The CDR3 loop is CASSFSSGGSNEQYF. DNA of the CDR3: TGTGCCAGCAGCTTTTCTAGCGGGGGCTCTAATGAGCAGTACTTC.

Details on this clonotype: Relative to the germline gene, one junction end is altered; a read error may explain this. V usage is TRBV7-4 and J usage is TRBJ2-1, with 7 bases aligning to TRBD2. Germline V gene data show CDR1 as SGHVT and CDR2 as SQSDAQ. The CDR3 spans 16 residues. The CDR3 DNA follows: TGTGCCAGCAACTTAACCGGGACTATCCTTGACAATGAGCAGTTCTTC. Translation gives CASNLTGTILDNEQFF. Drawing the rest from reference TRBV7-4 and TRBJ2-1, the complete variable domain is GAGVSQSPRYKVAKRGRDVALRCDSISGHVTLYWYRQTLGQGSEVLTYSQSDAQRDKSGRPSGRFSAERPERSVSTLKIQRTEQGDSAVYLCASNLTGTILDNEQFFGPGTRLTVL.